These 17 T cell receptor beta chains were sequenced from one sample in a study of blood T cell repertoires in COVID-19. The repertoire was sequenced with immunoSEQ multiplex PCR; TCRdb's copy has only in-frame clones and lacks some. Of about 160,000 clones listed, 90% are singletons. The sequencing sample was made of peripheral blood. The source is a man aged 45-65 years with acute or convalescent COVID-19.

The V call is TRBV7-7, the J call TRBJ2-1, with 10 bases identical to TRBD2. After removal of 4 bases from V and 7 bases from J, the junction contained 10 bases not matched to a gene. CDR1 and CDR2 (germline): SSHAT, FNYEAQ (reference sequence). The CDR3 is made up of 16 amino acids. CDR3 residues: CASSSTGAGGLNEQFF. The CDR3 DNA is TGTGCCAGCAGCTCGACAGGAGCGGGAGGGCTAAATGAGCAGTTCTTC.

The chain carries TRBV12-2 and TRBJ2-5; TRBD1, as called in the table, went unchecked against the DNA. TRBV12-2 is annotated as a pseudogene. The CDR3 covers 16 residues. The CDR3 loop reads CASRFLGDRGIETQYF. The CDR3 nucleotides are TGTGCAAGTCGCTTTCTGGGGGACAGGGGGATAGAGACCCAGTACTTC.

The V and J genes are TRBV28 and TRBJ2-7, with TRBD1 matching over 10 bases. Germline V gives CDR1 MDHEN, CDR2 SYDVKM. The CDR3 extends over 15 amino acids. V was clipped by 8 bases and J by 3 bases; unmatched bases: 10. The CDR3 DNA is TGTGCCAGCTCCAAGGGGGGACAGGGGAACTACGAGCAGTACTTC. Translating gives CASSKGGQGNYEQYF.

In DNA form, the CDR3 reads TGCGCCAGCAGTGAGTCGAACAGCCTGAACACTGAAGCTTTCTTT. Protein: CASSESNSLNTEAFF. This chain links TRBV10-2 with TRBJ1-1, with D unclear. The CDR3 is 15 amino acids. Trimming shortened V by 0 bases and J by 0 bases, and 8 bases separated the two germline ends. Germline CDR1 WSHSY, CDR2 SAAADI.

In the case of this clone: This sample includes further DNA sequences coding for the same CDR3. This chain connects TRBV9 to TRBJ1-3, with D possibly TRBD1 on 5 matching bases. The length of the CDR3 is 15 residues. Germline V gives CDR1 SGDLS, CDR2 YYNGEE. The V end lost 2 bases, the J end lost 0 bases, and 9 bases lay between the germline ends. CDR3 region: CASSVGGVSGNTIYF. The CDR3 coding sequence is TGTGCCAGCAGCGTCGGAGGGGTCTCTGGAAACACCATATATTTT.

This chain joins TRBV3-1 (or the pseudogene TRBV3-2) and TRBJ2-5; maybe TRBD1 (6 bases). The CDR3 extends over 15 amino acids. Deletions cut 5 bases from V and 0 bases from J, with 13 bases between. Germline CDR1 is LGHDT and CDR2 is YNNKEL (reference sequence). For the CDR3, the DNA is TGTGCCAGCAGCGACAGGAGCCTGTACCAAGAGACCCAGTACTTC. Protein product: CASSDRSLYQETQYF.

This clone was seen a few times. This chain connects TRBV11-2 to TRBJ1-6; maybe TRBD1 (5 bases). V was clipped by 0 bases and J by 7 bases, with 10 bases between them. The CDR3 extends over 15 amino acids. Germline CDR1 SGHAT, CDR2 FQNNGV. CDR3 coding DNA: TGTGCCAGCAGCTTAGATCCAGGGCCCAATTCACCCCTCCACTTT. Residues: CASSLDPGPNSPLHF.

The chain links TRBV18 to TRBJ2-4; the match to TRBD2 covers 7 bases. The CDR3 is 15 residues long. Germline V gene data show CDR1 as KGHSH and CDR2 as LQKENI. Germline trimming cut 3 bases from V and 2 bases from J; bases unmatched to any gene: 4. The DNA for the CDR3 is TGTGCCAGCTCACCTCAGCGGGGTCCCAAAAACATTCAGTACTTC. Its protein product is CASSPQRGPKNIQYF.

This rearrangement joins TRBV6-5 to TRBJ2-7; 9 nucleotides agree with TRBD1. Germline V gives CDR1 MNHEY, CDR2 SVGAGI. Trimming took 6 bases from V and 5 from J; bases not matched to a gene: 8. The CDR3 is made up of 14 amino acids. The CDR3 region has the DNA TGTGCCAGCAGCTCCAGGGACAGGGTCGACGAGCAGTACTTC. Translating gives CASSSRDRVDEQYF.

The chain links TRBV19 to TRBJ1-1, with D tentatively TRBD1 (5 bases). From germline, CDR1 is LNHDA and CDR2 SQIVND (reference sequence). The germline V and J ends were trimmed by 6 bases and 4 bases, with 15 bases remaining between them. There are 14 residues in the CDR3. CDR3 sequence: CASSRLGGITEAFF. In nucleotides, the CDR3 is TGTGCCAGTAGCCGCCTTGGGGGGATCACTGAAGCTTTCTTT.

The chain recombines TRBV10-3 with TRBJ2-2; D is unresolved. The germline V and J ends were trimmed by 2 bases and 5 bases, with 6 bases remaining between them. The CDR3 is 13 residues long. Germline CDR1 reads ENHRY; CDR2 reads SYGVKD. CDR3: CAISESRTGELFF. CDR3 bases: TGTGCCATCAGTGAGAGTCGGACCGGGGAGCTGTTTTTT.

The chain couples TRBV4-1 to TRBJ2-3; 8 bases agree with TRBD2. The CDR3 runs 15 residues. The germline V gene has CDR1 MGHRA and CDR2 YSYEKL. Trimming removed 2 bases from V and 5 bases from J; junction bases left unmatched: 6. The CDR3 spells CASSQPAGVGDTQYF. The CDR3 DNA reads TGCGCCAGCAGCCAACCAGCGGGGGTAGGAGATACGCAGTATTTT.

J is TRBJ1-1 and V is TRBV9; D is unclear. Trimming cost V 3 bases and J 4 bases, with 10 bases left between them. This CDR3 has 13 amino acids. Germline V CDR1 and CDR2: SGDLS, YYNGEE. CDR3 in DNA: TGTGCCAGCAGCGGCCCAGGTCTCACTGAAGCTTTCTTT. Protein sequence: CASSGPGLTEAFF.

The rearrangement links TRBV11-3 to TRBJ2-1, with TRBD2 as a possible D gene (6 bases). V lost 2 bases to trimming and J lost 0 bases, with 8 bases between them. This CDR3 comprises 15 residues. Per the germline V gene, CDR1 is SGHNT and CDR2 is YENEEA. Here the CDR3 reads CASSLRGSSYNEQFF. Written as DNA, the CDR3 is TGTGCCAGCAGCTTACGGGGGAGCTCCTACAATGAGCAGTTCTTC.

This sequence joins TRBV7-2 and TRBJ1-1; D is ambiguous. Germline CDR1 is SGHTA and CDR2 is FQGNSA. This CDR3 comprises 14 residues. Trimming removed 7 bases at V and 1 base at J, with 13 bases between. In DNA, the CDR3 is TGTGCCAGCACCCTTATGTTCTCGAACACTGAAGCTTTCTTT. This encodes CASTLMFSNTEAFF.

The V and J genes are TRBV6-2 or TRBV6-3 and TRBJ1-1; 8 bases line up with TRBD1. The J segment lost 4 bases and the V segment lost 5 bases, leaving 6 bases of the junction unmatched. Per the germline V gene, CDR1 is MNHEY and CDR2 is SVGEGT. The CDR3 contains 14 residues. The CDR3 protein is CASSLQGVGTEAFF. CDR3 DNA: TGTGCCAGCAGTCTACAGGGGGTTGGCACTGAAGCTTTCTTT.

This rearrangement joins TRBV6-5 to TRBJ2-2; D not resolved. Trimming stripped 3 bases from V and 5 bases from J, with 7 bases between. There are 13 residues in the CDR3. Germline CDR1 MNHEY, CDR2 SVGAGI. CDR3 amino acids: CASSYLRTGELFF. DNA for the CDR3: TGTGCCAGCAGTTATCTCCGGACCGGGGAGCTGTTTTTT.